The clone carrying this TCR beta chain was observed a few times. Sequencing of TCR beta was performed on blood CD8+ and CD4+ T cells. Negative isolation was applied to CD8+ and CD4+ T cells, and FACS enrichment was applied to TEMRA cells. CDR3 length equals 15 residues. CDR1 PRHDT and CDR2 FYEKMQ come from the germline V gene (reference sequence). Trimming pared 2 bases from V and 1 base from J, leaving 11 bases between. The record originates from a study of CD8 T cells in Susac syndrome. An input of about 0.5 to 1 ug of RNA was subjected to reverse transcription using random hexamers. TCR beta CDR3 was amplified by immunoSEQ multiplex PCR. This amplification extended across 54 Vbeta and 13 Jbeta segments. TCRdb reanalysed the immunoSEQ multiplex PCR reads using MiXCR and keeps one entry per CDR3 protein. Here the sample spans 250,000 to 300,000 distinct CDR3 sequences, approximately 85% being singletons.

The source material was CD8+ T cells from PBMCs. The receptor was derived from a human donor with multiple sclerosis. The chain employs TRBV13 and TRBJ1-1; D is undetermined. This CDR3 reads CASSLSVRQNTEAFF. DNA for the CDR3: TGTGCCAGCAGCTTATCGGTCAGGCAGAACACTGAAGCTTTCTTT.